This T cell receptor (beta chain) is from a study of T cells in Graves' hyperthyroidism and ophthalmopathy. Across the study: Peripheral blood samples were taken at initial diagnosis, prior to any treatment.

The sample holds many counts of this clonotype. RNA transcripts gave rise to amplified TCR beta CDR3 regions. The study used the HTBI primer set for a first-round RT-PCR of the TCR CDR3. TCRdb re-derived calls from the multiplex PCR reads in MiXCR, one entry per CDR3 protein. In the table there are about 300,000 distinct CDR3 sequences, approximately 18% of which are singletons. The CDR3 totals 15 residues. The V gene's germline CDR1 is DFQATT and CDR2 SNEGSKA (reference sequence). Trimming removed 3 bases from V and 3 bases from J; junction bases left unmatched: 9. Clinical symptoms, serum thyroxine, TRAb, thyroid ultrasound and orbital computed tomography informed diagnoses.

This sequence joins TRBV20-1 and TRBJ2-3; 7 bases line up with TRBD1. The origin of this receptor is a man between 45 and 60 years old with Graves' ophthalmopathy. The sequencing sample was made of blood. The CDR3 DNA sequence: TGCAGTGCTAGGGAGTCCGGGACAGATACAGATACGCAGTATTTT. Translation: CSARESGTDTDTQYF.